The 8 T cell receptor beta chains given below trace back to one sample, sequenced in a study of CD8 T cells in Susac syndrome. An amount of RNA that ranged from 0.5 to 1 ug was reverse transcribed with random hexamers. One entry per CDR3 protein, called by TCRdb with MiXCR from the immunoSEQ multiplex PCR reads. The sample has about 250,000 distinct CDR3 sequences, just over 90% seen once. Material for sequencing was CD4+ T cells from PBMCs. The receptors shown here come from a human donor with multiple sclerosis.

This clonotype showed up just once. CDR3 loop: CATSDLDSIRGEQFF. CDR3 DNA sequence: TGTGCCACCAGTGATTTGGACTCCATAAGGGGTGAGCAGTTCTTC. The rearrangement links TRBV24-1 to TRBJ2-1, with TRBD1 as a possible D gene (5 bases). This CDR3 is built from 15 residues. Germline assignment: CDR1 KGHDR and CDR2 SFDVKD. Trimming pared 0 bases from V and 9 bases from J, leaving 14 bases between.

This chain links TRBV5-1 with TRBJ2-7; TRBD1 agrees at 9 bases. Trimming took 4 bases from V and 4 from J; bases not matched to a gene: 6. Per the germline V gene, CDR1 is SGHRS and CDR2 is YFSETQ. This CDR3 contains 14 residues. As DNA, the CDR3 is TGCGCCAGCAGCCCCGGGACAGGGTTGTACGAGCAGTACTTC. It is translated as CASSPGTGLYEQYF.

The chain uses TRBV2 and TRBJ1-3; D gene uncertain. Germline V gives CDR1 SNHLY, CDR2 FYNNEI. The CDR3 runs to 14 residues. Trimming removed 3 bases from V and 2 bases from J, with 8 bases in between. CDR3: CASSDRSPGNTIYF. The CDR3, as DNA: TGTGCCAGCAGTGATAGGAGCCCTGGAAACACCATATATTTT.

The chain has TRBV6-5 and TRBJ1-1; no clear D. V dropped 6 bases and J dropped 3 bases, with 14 bases sitting between them. CDR1 and CDR2 from the germline V gene are MNHEY and SVGAGI. CDR3 length: 14 residues. In DNA form, the CDR3 reads TGTGCCAGCAGCCGAAACGATTGGGACACTGAAGCTTTCTTT. Translated: CASSRNDWDTEAFF.

The rearrangement links TRBV16 to TRBJ1-2; D possibly corresponds to TRBD1 (5 bases). V lost 0 bases and J 7 bases, leaving 12 bases between the germline ends. The CDR3 covers 14 residues. Germline V gene lookup returns CDR1 KGHSY and CDR2 FQNENV. In DNA, the CDR3 is TGTGCCAGCAGCCAATCGACAGAGGGCAGTGGCTACACCTTC. Translated: CASSQSTEGSGYTF.

The J gene is TRBJ2-7, the V gene TRBV27; the match to TRBD2 covers 8 bases. CDR1 and CDR2 from the germline V gene are MNHEY and SMNVEV (reference sequence). V lost 4 bases to trimming and J lost 6 bases; unmatched junction nucleotides: 11. There are 15 residues in the CDR3. CDR3 sequence: CASSSSGSLRSEQYV. CDR3 nucleotide sequence: TGTGCCAGCAGTTCCAGCGGGAGTCTAAGGTCCGAGCAGTACGTC.

The rearrangement uses TRBV5-6 and TRBJ2-5, with 7 bases matching TRBD2. V dropped 0 bases and J dropped 2; count of bases not matched to a gene: 4. This CDR3 comprises 15 residues. Per germline, CDR1 SGHDT and CDR2 YYEEEE. The CDR3 region has the DNA TGTGCCAGCAGCTTGGTTGGACTAGGGCAAGAGACCCAGTACTTC. It yields the protein CASSLVGLGQETQYF.

This clonotype was detected only a few times. This rearrangement joins TRBV7-6 to TRBJ1-1; D is unresolved. V dropped 3 bases and J dropped 1 base, with 9 bases sitting between them. The CDR3 sequence is 14 residues long. Germline V gene lookup returns CDR1 SGHVS and CDR2 FNYEAQ. CDR3 region: CASSLAGRNTEAFF. Here the CDR3 DNA reads TGTGCCAGCAGCTTGGCAGGCCGGAACACTGAAGCTTTCTTT. The whole variable domain, filled in from reference TRBV7-6 and TRBJ1-1, reads GAGVSQSPRYKVTKRGQDVALRCDPISGHVSLYWYRQALGQGPEFLTYFNYEAQQDKSGLPNDRFSAERPEGSISTLTIQRTEQRDSAMYRCASSLAGRNTEAFFGQGTRLTVV.